This is a list of T cell receptor beta chains from one sample in a study of PD-1 blockade in classical Hodgkin lymphoma. TCRdb keeps only in-frame clones here, not all; method: immunoSEQ multiplex PCR. The sample records about 33,000 clones, 90% to 95% being singletons. The material sequenced was peripheral blood mononuclear cells (PBMCs). These receptors were obtained from a human donor with classical Hodgkin lymphoma. CDR3s include the opening cysteine and the closing phenylalanine or tryptophan. D genes are given only for firm matches. Size is stated for part of the rows, as once, few or many counts, or as a class when the clone is expanded.

TRBJ2-1 TRBV28 . . TGTGCCAGCAGTTTACCCGGGACCGCCCCCTACAATGAGCAGTTCTTC CASSLPGTAPYNEQFF
TRBJ1-1 TRBV6-5 . . TGTGCCAGCACCCCCCCGGGGGGCACTGAAGCTTTCTTT CASTPPGGTEAFF
TRBJ1-4 TRBV5-4 . . TGTGCCAGCAGCTTGGACAGCCTTAATGAAAAACTGTTTTTT CASSLDSLNEKLFF
TRBJ1-1 TRBV19 . once TGTGCCAGTAGTATAGTTGGGGGTCTGAACACTGAAGCTTTCTTT CASSIVGGLNTEAFF
TRBJ2-7 TRBV5-1 . . TGCGCCAGCAGCTTAGTGGGTGCCGAGCAGTACTTC CASSLVGAEQYF
TRBJ1-2 TRBV7-9 . . TGTGCCAGCAGCTGGTCCACAATCAACAGGGAGGGTAACTATGGCTACACCTTC CASSWSTINREGNYGYTF
TRBJ1-2 TRBV4-2 . . TGTGCCAGCAGCCCCATGAGGGCGGGGAGTTATGGCTACACCTTC CASSPMRAGSYGYTF
TRBJ2-7 TRBV4-2 TRBD1 . TGTGCCAGCAGAACCACCATACAGGGGGCGCGGGAGCAGTACTTC CASRTTIQGAREQYF
TRBJ2-7 TRBV6-5 TRBD2 . TGTGCCAGCAGCCCCCTCGCGGGAGGGATCTACGAGCAGTACTTC CASSPLAGGIYEQYF
TRBJ2-3 TRBV5-4 . . TGTGCCAGCAGCTTGACGACTAGCACAGATACGCAGTATTTT CASSLTTSTDTQYF
TRBJ2-5 TRBV28 . . TGTGCCAGCAGTTCCATTATGCCCCCCCGGGAGACCCAGTACTTC CASSSIMPPRETQYF
TRBJ2-1 TRBV5-4 TRBD1 . TGTGCCAGCAGCTTACCGGGACAGGGATCCAATGAGCAGTTCTTC CASSLPGQGSNEQFF
TRBJ2-7 TRBV30 . . TGTGCCTGGAGTGTAGAGACTGCCCTCGGGTACGAGCAGTACTTC CAWSVETALGYEQYF
TRBJ2-1 TRBV4-1 . . TGCGCCAGCAGCCAAGGTCTTAGTGGCCCCTACAATGAGCAGTTCTTC CASSQGLSGPYNEQFF